The entry that follows covers one T cell receptor beta chain sequence. The data belong to a study of blood T cell repertoires in COVID-19. Study-level information: The United States, Italy and Spain were the sources of the acute and convalescent COVID-19 samples. T cells, B-cell-depleted T cells, or PBMCs supplied cDNA or gDNA.

Authors' analysis steps: The authors estimated nucleated cell counts from reference gene primer amplification. The data were produced by immunoSEQ multiplex PCR, yet TCRdb's version contains in-frame clones alone and is incomplete. Clone size and V and J calls were adopted from that table, with D and trimming inferred from the DNA. The sample carries tens of thousands of clones, 87% recorded once. This clonotype was sampled from a human donor in a cohort sampled during active COVID-19. The material sequenced was peripheral blood.

DNA of the CDR3: TGTGCCAGCAGCTTAGACAGGAGAAACTATGGCTACACCTTC. Translated: CASSLDRRNYGYTF. The V and J genes are TRBV7-2 and TRBJ1-2; TRBD1 might be the D (5 bases). Germline-derived CDR1 and CDR2 are SGHTA and FQGNSA. The CDR3 totals 14 residues. Trimming removed 1 base from V and 2 bases from J, with 8 bases in between.